These 18 T cell receptor beta chains came from one sample sequenced in a study of PD-L1 blockade in urothelial cancer. TCRdb's copy holds only in-frame clones and misses some; the assay was immunoSEQ multiplex PCR. The sample comprises about 38,000 clones, more than 85% of which are singletons, and about 2% rests with the top ten. This sample comprised PBMCs, obtained around atezolizumab (anti-PD-L1) treatment. Every receptor here comes from a man in his 60s with urothelial cancer.

The gene calls are TRBV6-6 and TRBJ2-4; 7 bases agree with TRBD1. The CDR3 covers 14 residues. Losses at the gene ends were 0 bases for V and 9 bases for J; bases not matched to a gene: 5. Germline CDR1 MNHNY, CDR2 SVGAGI (reference sequence). The CDR3 DNA follows: TGTGCCAGCAGTTACTCGACAGGGAATTCCATTCAGTACTTC. Residues: CASSYSTGNSIQYF.

The chain carries TRBV20-1 and TRBJ2-1; D remains unclear. Germline CDR1 and CDR2: DFQATT and SNEGSKA (reference sequence). The CDR3 runs 11 residues. V gave up 1 base and J gave up 8 bases, with 6 bases separating them. CDR3 sequence (DNA): TGCAGTGCTAGAGCTCCCGATGAGCAGTTCTTC. Translating it yields CSARAPDEQFF.

This chain links TRBV29-1 with TRBJ1-1; 8 positions agree with TRBD1. V shed 7 bases, J shed 5 bases, and the junction held 9 bases outside the gene matches. The germline gives CDR1 SQVTM, CDR2 ANQGSEA. CDR3 length: 13 residues. CDR3 in DNA: TGCAGCGCCTGGACAGGGCGGGATACTGAAGCTTTCTTT. Translating gives CSAWTGRDTEAFF.

This chain joins TRBV7-9 and TRBJ2-3; 9 nucleotides line up with TRBD2. Unmatched junction bases numbered 9, after V lost 5 bases and J lost 0 bases. From germline, CDR1 is SEHNR and CDR2 FQNEAQ (reference sequence). This CDR3 has 17 amino acids. DNA of the CDR3: TGTGCCAGCAGCCCGGAGCCTAGCGGGGCTAGCACAGATACGCAGTATTTT. Amino acids: CASSPEPSGASTDTQYF.

This chain connects TRBV9 to TRBJ2-3, with D unresolved. Germline CDR1 and CDR2: SGDLS and YYNGEE. V was clipped by 0 bases and J by 2 bases, with 13 bases between them. CDR3 length: 16 residues. CDR3 region: CASSVDSPMSTDTQYF. The CDR3 DNA follows: TGTGCCAGCAGCGTAGATAGTCCCATGTCCACAGATACGCAGTATTTT.

The CDR3, as DNA: TGTGCCAGCTCACCAAGAGCTACTAATGAAAAACTGTTTTTT. Its translation: CASSPRATNEKLFF. The chain links TRBV18 to TRBJ1-4; D not resolved. The germline V gene encodes CDR1 KGHSH and CDR2 LQKENI. The ends were cut back, 2 bases at V and 2 bases at J, with 6 bases in the middle. This CDR3 is built from 14 residues.

The chain recombines TRBV21-1 with TRBJ1-3; TRBD1 was called by the table and not checked on the DNA. TRBV21-1 is annotated as a pseudogene. This CDR3 is 13 amino acids long. The CDR3 here is CASSRGQGNTIYF. The CDR3 DNA sequence: TGTGCCAGCAGCAGAGGACAGGGGAACACCATATATTTT.

The rearrangement uses TRBV4-1 and TRBJ1-2, with a possible D match to TRBD1 (5 bases). The CDR3 is 19 amino acids. Germline lookup yields CDR1 MGHRA and CDR2 YSYEKL. Deletions cut 3 bases from V and 5 bases from J, with 28 bases between. This CDR3 is CASSHGNRGVAGLYYGYTF. CDR3 DNA: TGCGCCAGCAGCCATGGAAATAGGGGCGTGGCAGGGCTCTATTATGGCTACACCTTC.

The chain has TRBV5-1 and TRBJ2-1; D might be TRBD1 (6 bases). The CDR3 totals 17 residues. V was clipped by 0 bases and J by 6 bases, with 19 bases between them. Germline V gene lookup returns CDR1 SGHRS and CDR2 YFSETQ. The CDR3 here is CASSLAVIQGRSNEQFF. The DNA of the CDR3 is TGCGCCAGCAGCTTGGCAGTAATACAGGGAAGAAGCAATGAGCAGTTCTTC.

This clone was seen only once. The chain couples TRBV5-4 to TRBJ1-3; possibly TRBD1 for D (6 bases). There are 15 residues in the CDR3. Germline V gives CDR1 SGHNT, CDR2 YYREEE (reference sequence). V was trimmed by 7 bases and J by 0 bases, leaving 14 bases between them. The CDR3 spells CASWEGGGSGNTIYF. In DNA form, the CDR3 reads TGTGCCAGCTGGGAGGGAGGGGGCTCTGGAAACACCATATATTTT.

This rearrangement joins TRBV28 to TRBJ2-7; possible D gene TRBD2, 5 bases. V was pared by 6 bases and J by 3 bases, with 18 bases between. The CDR3 sequence is 15 residues long. Germline V lookup: CDR1 MDHEN, CDR2 SYDVKM. The CDR3 region has the DNA TGTGCCAGCAGCACGGCCGCGGGCAGCTACTACGAGCAGTACTTC. It translates to CASSTAAGSYYEQYF.

V usage is TRBV25-1 and J usage is TRBJ1-1; the match to TRBD1 covers 8 bases. V was pared by 9 bases and J by 3 bases, with 6 bases of the junction left unmatched. The CDR3 has 13 amino acids. Per germline, CDR1 MGHDK and CDR2 SYGVNS. DNA for the CDR3: TGTGCCAGTCTCGGACAGGGTGACACTGAAGCTTTCTTT. This translates into CASLGQGDTEAFF.

DNA for the CDR3: TGTGCCAGTAGTATTAGCGGACAGGGGGACGAGCAGTACTTC. Its translation is CASSISGQGDEQYF. The rearrangement joins TRBV19 to TRBJ2-7; TRBD1 matches 10 bases. The CDR3 runs to 14 residues. V shed 3 bases, J shed 5 bases, and the junction held 4 bases outside the gene matches. CDR1 and CDR2 (germline): LNHDA, SQIVND (reference sequence).

This clone was seen just once. This chain uses TRBV18 with TRBJ2-5, with 8 bases matching TRBD2. Germline CDR1 is KGHSH and CDR2 is LQKENI. The CDR3 loop spans 18 amino acids. Unmatched junction bases numbered 12, after V lost 1 base and J lost 2 bases. DNA for the CDR3: TGTGCCAGCTCACCACGGGGTTCGGTTGCGGGAGGACAAGAGACCCAGTACTTC. Encoded protein: CASSPRGSVAGGQETQYF. The full variable domain, in which reference TRBV18 and TRBJ2-5 provide the parts outside the CDR3, is NAGVMQNPRHLVRRRGQEARLRCSPMKGHSHVYWYRQLPEEGLKFMVYLQKENIIDESGMPKERFSAEFPKEGPSILRIQQVVRGDSAAYFCASSPRGSVAGGQETQYFGPGTRLLVL.

The CDR3 DNA reads TGTGCCAGCAGACGGGTTTCGGCGCAGAACACTGAAGCTTTCTTT. It specifies CASRRVSAQNTEAFF. The chain employs TRBV2 and TRBJ1-1; D gene uncertain. Trimming cost V 6 bases and J 1 base, with 15 bases left between them. Per germline, CDR1 SNHLY and CDR2 FYNNEI. This CDR3 is 15 amino acids long. The full variable domain, with the rest looked up from reference TRBV2 and TRBJ1-1, is EPEVTQTPSHQVTQMGQEVILRCVPISNHLYFYWYRQILGQKVEFLVSFYNNEISEKSEIFDDQFSVERPDGSNFTLKIRSTKLEDSAMYFCASRRVSAQNTEAFFGQGTRLTVV.

This chain uses TRBV15 with TRBJ2-5, with 8 bases identical to TRBD1. Trimming at V came to 3 bases and at J to 5 bases, leaving 8 bases not matched to a gene. Looked up from germline, CDR1 is LNHNV and CDR2 is YYDKDF (reference sequence). The CDR3 loop spans 15 amino acids. In DNA, the CDR3 is TGTGCCACCAGCAGGTGGACAGGGTGGTCGGAGACCCAGTACTTC. Amino acids: CATSRWTGWSETQYF. Combining the CDR3 with reference TRBV15 and TRBJ2-5 gives the whole variable domain DAMVIQNPRYQVTQFGKPVTLSCSQTLNHNVMYWYQQKSSQAPKLLFHYYDKDFNNEADTPDNFQSRRPNTSFCFLDIRSPGLGDTAMYLCATSRWTGWSETQYFGPGTRLLVL.

The gene calls are TRBV27 and TRBJ1-2; D call uncertain. V lost 7 bases and J lost 5, with 14 bases in between. The CDR3 length is 13 residues. Germline values: CDR1 MNHEY, CDR2 SMNVEV (reference sequence). The chain's CDR3 is CASKRGPGYGYTF. CDR3 sequence (DNA): TGTGCCAGCAAGCGGGGTCCGGGGTATGGCTACACCTTC.

The CDR3 is CATSSRLTGNTEAFF. CDR3 bases: TGTGCCACCAGCAGCCGTTTGACAGGGAACACTGAAGCTTTCTTT. The V call is TRBV15, the J call TRBJ1-1; D might be TRBD1 (6 bases). V was clipped by 3 bases and J by 1 base, with 12 bases between them. Germline V lookup: CDR1 LNHNV, CDR2 YYDKDF (reference sequence). The CDR3 loop spans 15 amino acids.